This T cell receptor (beta chain) was profiled in a study of human T cells and chemical hapten exposure. The overall study: TCR yield per sample varied, mainly due to pooled library volumes. Study-wide points: Significantly greater numbers of large CDR3 similarity clusters came from expanded TCRs than from controls. Sensitization with DPC brought no change to TCRs above 1 in 1000 in frequency.

TCRdb itself ran the RACE reads through MiXCR, one entry per CDR3 protein. There are around 180,000 distinct CDR3 sequences in the sample; under 35% occur only once, and roughly 3% lies in the top ten. The time point is: pre-sensitization, week 0. Documented treatment: therapeutic diphenylcyclopropenone sensitization with weekly scalp DPC. Before extraction, the whole blood was not fractionated, and total RNA was taken from it. With respect to this clonotype: The antigen is unknown.

The material was whole blood, obtained in connection with sensitization to the hapten diphenylcyclopropenone (DPC). The source of this sequence is a woman in her twenties or thirties with alopecia areata. Some clones in this sample may be carry-over from other donors' samples.

The CDR3 DNA reads TGCGCCAGCAGCTTGTCTTTTCCTAGCGGGACCTACGAGCAGTACTTC. Amino acid sequence: CASSLSFPSGTYEQYF. The gene calls are TRBV5-1 and TRBJ2-7, with 9 bases aligning to TRBD2. This CDR3 is built from 16 residues. J gave up 2 bases and V 1 base, and 7 bases lay outside the gene matches. Germline CDR1 reads SGHRS; CDR2 reads YFSETQ.